This T cell receptor beta chain was captured in a study of T cells in Graves' hyperthyroidism and ophthalmopathy. General study results and limits: Classification by a 13 V-J model distinguished ophthalmopathy from stable hyperthyroidism. Appearing also in blood were most of the thyroid clonotypes expanded above 0.001.

Uncontrolled infection, other autoimmune disease, pregnancy or lactation led to exclusion. Together with thyroid ultrasound, orbital computed tomography, serum thyroxine and TRAb, clinical symptoms were used for diagnoses. For this clonotype: Its antigen remains unidentified.

The V gene lost 3 bases and the J gene lost 0 bases, with 8 bases spanning the gap. The CDR3 is 14 amino acids. CDR1 and CDR2 from the germline V gene are GTSNPN and SVGIG (reference sequence). The CDR3 regions of TCR beta were amplified from RNA transcripts. First-round RT-PCR targeting the TCR CDR3 was performed with the HTBI primer set. TCRdb re-derived calls from the multiplex PCR reads in MiXCR, one entry per CDR3 protein. The data contain around 340,000 distinct CDR3 sequences, about 14% of them singletons. The sequence came from a woman aged 25 to 39 with Graves' hyperthyroidism. The gene calls are TRBV30 and TRBJ2-2; no firm D call. Input material: blood. The CDR3 region has the DNA TGTGCCTGGAGGCTTCGAGCGAACACCGGGGAGCTGTTTTTT. Protein: CAWRLRANTGELFF.